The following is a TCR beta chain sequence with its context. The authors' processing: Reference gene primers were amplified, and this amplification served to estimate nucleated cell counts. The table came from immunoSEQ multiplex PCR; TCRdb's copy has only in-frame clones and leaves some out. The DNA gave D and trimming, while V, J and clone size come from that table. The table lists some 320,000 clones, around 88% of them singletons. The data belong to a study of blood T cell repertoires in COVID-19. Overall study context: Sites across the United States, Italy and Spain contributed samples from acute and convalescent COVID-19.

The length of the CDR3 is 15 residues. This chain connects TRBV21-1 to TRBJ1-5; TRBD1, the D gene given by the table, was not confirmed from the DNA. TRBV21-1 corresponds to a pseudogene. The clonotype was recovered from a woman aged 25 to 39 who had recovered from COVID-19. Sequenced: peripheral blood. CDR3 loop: CASSKRDISNQPQHF. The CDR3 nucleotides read TGTGCCAGCAGCAAACGGGACATTAGCAATCAGCCCCAGCATTTT.